These T cell receptor beta chains were read from a single sample in a study of cytomegalovirus exposure and HLA in healthy donors. Method: immunoSEQ multiplex PCR; TCRdb's copy keeps in-frame clones and lacks some. The table shows approximately 200,000 clones, with 80% to 85% occurring only once. The source material was PBMCs. The source is a woman in her fifties or sixties in good health and CMV-seropositive. Each CDR3 is given with its conserved first and last residue. The D gene is left open where the match is weak. Size tells how often a clone was seen (once, few, many) or the class of an expanded clone, and some rows leave it out.

size: -
D: TRBD2
V: TRBV30
J: TRBJ2-3
CDR3: CAWSEGRSYYGTSGTPPSTDTQYF
DNA: TGTGCCTGGAGTGAGGGTCGGTCGTATTACGGGACTAGCGGGACCCCCCCTAGCACAGATACGCAGTATTTT

size: -
D: TRBD1
V: TRBV7-9
J: TRBJ2-5
CDR3: CSSSLAAGTGYEETQYF
DNA: TGTTCCAGCAGCTTAGCCGCCGGGACAGGGTACGAAGAGACCCAGTACTTC

size: -
D: -
V: TRBV21-1
J: TRBJ2-2
CDR3: CASSKELHTTHTGELFF
DNA: TGTGCCAGCAGCAAAGAGTTGCATACAACGCACACCGGGGAGCTGTTTTTT

size: -
D: TRBD1
V: TRBV2
J: TRBJ1-4
CDR3: CASSDLTGPRNDEKLFF
DNA: TGTGCCAGCAGTGATCTGACAGGGCCCCGCAACGATGAAAAACTGTTTTTT

size: -
D: TRBD2
V: TRBV2
J: TRBJ2-3
CDR3: CASIAGRAVSDTQYF
DNA: TGTGCCAGCATTGCCGGGAGGGCGGTCTCAGATACGCAGTATTTT

size: once
D: TRBD1
V: TRBV14
J: TRBJ2-1
CDR3: CASSRWTGEGNEQFF
DNA: TGTGCCAGCAGCCGGTGGACAGGGGAAGGTAATGAGCAGTTCTTC

size: -
D: TRBD1
V: TRBV7-9
J: TRBJ1-3
CDR3: CASTDRAPGNTIYF
DNA: TGTGCCAGCACTGACAGGGCCCCTGGAAACACCATATATTTT

size: -
D: TRBD2
V: TRBV6-1
J: TRBJ2-3
CDR3: CASSGTSGRSFLGTDTQYF
DNA: TGTGCCAGCAGTGGGACTAGCGGGAGGTCCTTTCTGGGCACAGATACGCAGTATTTT

size: -
D: TRBD2
V: TRBV7-8
J: TRBJ2-7
CDR3: CASSIGLAGVVEQYF
DNA: TGTGCCAGCAGTATCGGACTAGCGGGAGTAGTAGAGCAGTACTTC

size: -
D: TRBD1
V: TRBV10-3
J: TRBJ1-2
CDR3: CAIQGQGSEGYTF
DNA: TGTGCCATCCAAGGACAGGGCTCGGAAGGCTACACCTTC

size: -
D: TRBD1
V: TRBV11-2
J: TRBJ2-5
CDR3: CASSSYLWDREETQYF
DNA: TGTGCCAGCAGCTCTTACTTGTGGGACAGGGAAGAGACCCAGTACTTC

size: -
D: -
V: TRBV6-5
J: TRBJ2-7
CDR3: CASVRGYEQYF
DNA: TGTGCCAGCGTCCGAGGGTACGAGCAGTACTTC

size: once
D: TRBD1
V: TRBV18
J: TRBJ2-3
CDR3: CASSPTGTVSTDTQYF
DNA: TGTGCCAGCTCACCTACCGGGACAGTGAGCACAGATACGCAGTATTTT

size: -
D: TRBD2
V: TRBV5-1
J: TRBJ2-1
CDR3: CASSPLAGAANEQFF
DNA: TGCGCCAGCAGCCCCCTAGCGGGAGCTGCCAATGAGCAGTTCTTC

size: once
D: TRBD1
V: TRBV29-1
J: TRBJ2-7
CDR3: CSVTQGAKTYEQYF
DNA: TGCAGCGTAACTCAGGGGGCAAAGACCTACGAGCAGTACTTC

size: -
D: TRBD2
V: TRBV2
J: TRBJ2-7
CDR3: CASSHPGLADAQYF
DNA: TGTGCCAGCAGTCACCCCGGACTAGCGGACGCCCAGTACTTC

size: -
D: -
V: TRBV11-2
J: TRBJ2-1
CDR3: CASSLGAGPYNEQFF
DNA: TGTGCCAGCAGCTTAGGGGCAGGCCCCTACAATGAGCAGTTCTTC

size: -
D: -
V: TRBV30
J: TRBJ1-1
CDR3: CAWTAFTEAFF
DNA: TGTGCCTGGACTGCGTTCACTGAAGCTTTCTTT

size: -
D: -
V: TRBV11-3
J: TRBJ2-1
CDR3: CASSPGQLASDEQFF
DNA: TGTGCCAGCAGCCCCGGCCAACTAGCATCCGATGAGCAGTTCTTC

size: -
D: -
V: TRBV5-1
J: TRBJ2-7
CDR3: CASSLVGDSDYEQYF
DNA: TGCGCCAGCAGCTTGGTGGGGGACTCCGACTACGAGCAGTACTTC

size: -
D: TRBD2
V: TRBV28
J: TRBJ2-5
CDR3: CASSFLRGGPETQYF
DNA: TGTGCCAGCAGTTTTCTGCGGGGGGGCCCAGAGACCCAGTACTTC

size: -
D: -
V: TRBV10-1
J: TRBJ1-2
CDR3: CASSAGGLYGYTF
DNA: TGCGCCAGCAGTGCCGGGGGTCTCTATGGCTACACCTTC

size: -
D: TRBD1
V: TRBV10-3
J: TRBJ2-7
CDR3: CAIGGDRGYEQYF
DNA: TGTGCCATCGGGGGGGACAGGGGATACGAGCAGTACTTC

size: -
D: -
V: TRBV19
J: TRBJ2-7
CDR3: CASRGLDYGEQYF
DNA: TGTGCCAGTAGGGGACTGGACTACGGCGAGCAGTACTTC

size: -
D: TRBD1
V: TRBV18
J: TRBJ1-2
CDR3: CASSRDSNYGYTF
DNA: TGTGCCAGCTCACGGGACAGCAACTATGGCTACACCTTC

size: -
D: -
V: TRBV7-2
J: TRBJ1-2
CDR3: CASSLRETNGYTF
DNA: TGTGCCAGCAGCCTCCGGGAGACAAATGGCTACACCTTC

size: -
D: TRBD1
V: TRBV19
J: TRBJ2-6
CDR3: CASRLHDRGLSGANVLTF
DNA: TGTGCCAGTAGACTGCACGACAGGGGGCTTTCTGGGGCCAACGTCCTGACTTTC

size: -
D: TRBD1
V: TRBV4-2
J: TRBJ1-2
CDR3: CASSQDLWDRGAGYTF
DNA: TGTGCCAGCAGCCAAGATCTATGGGACAGGGGTGCTGGCTACACCTTC

size: -
D: TRBD2
V: TRBV6-1
J: TRBJ2-7
CDR3: CASSELAGAPYEQYF
DNA: TGTGCCAGCAGTGAACTAGCGGGGGCCCCCTACGAGCAGTACTTC

size: -
D: -
V: TRBV2
J: TRBJ2-1
CDR3: CASSLGTVGYNEQFF
DNA: TGTGCCAGCAGTCTTGGGACTGTGGGGTATAATGAGCAGTTCTTC

size: -
D: -
V: TRBV7-9
J: TRBJ2-5
CDR3: CASSFPPRETQYF
DNA: TGTGCCAGCAGCTTTCCACCTAGGGAGACCCAGTACTTC

size: -
D: TRBD2
V: TRBV7-9
J: TRBJ2-7
CDR3: CASSPSGRPYEQYF
DNA: TGTGCCAGCAGCCCTAGCGGGAGGCCCTACGAGCAGTACTTC

size: -
D: TRBD2
V: TRBV5-4
J: TRBJ2-3
CDR3: CASSLRLAGTTDTQYF
DNA: TGTGCCAGCAGCTTGAGGCTAGCGGGAACCACAGATACGCAGTATTTT

size: -
D: -
V: TRBV6-5
J: TRBJ1-4
CDR3: CASSRRANEKLFF
DNA: TGTGCCAGCTCGCGCCGGGCTAATGAAAAACTGTTTTTT

size: -
D: TRBD1
V: TRBV2
J: TRBJ2-7
CDR3: CASSEGTGAYEQYF
DNA: TGTGCCAGCAGTGAAGGGACAGGAGCCTACGAGCAGTACTTC

size: -
D: -
V: TRBV19
J: TRBJ2-7
CDR3: CASRLNRDSHYEQYF
DNA: TGTGCCAGTAGACTAAACCGGGACTCTCACTACGAGCAGTACTTC

size: -
D: TRBD1
V: TRBV28
J: TRBJ2-2
CDR3: CASSGGQGTGELFF
DNA: TGTGCCAGCAGTGGAGGACAGGGGACCGGGGAGCTGTTTTTT

size: -
D: TRBD2
V: TRBV11-3
J: TRBJ2-1
CDR3: CASSLGPTSGSFRQFF
DNA: TGTGCCAGCAGCTTAGGGCCAACTAGCGGGAGCTTTAGGCAGTTCTTC

size: -
D: -
V: TRBV10-1
J: TRBJ2-1
CDR3: CASASGLSGSNEQFF
DNA: TGCGCCAGTGCCTCGGGGCTTAGCGGATCGAATGAGCAGTTCTTC

size: -
D: TRBD1
V: TRBV5-8
J: TRBJ1-5
CDR3: CASSLGDRGSNQPQHF
DNA: TGTGCCAGCAGCTTGGGGGACAGGGGAAGTAATCAGCCCCAGCATTTT

size: -
D: -
V: TRBV5-4
J: TRBJ2-1
CDR3: CASSYPSGHLNEQFF
DNA: TGTGCCAGCAGCTACCCGAGCGGGCACCTTAATGAGCAGTTCTTC

size: -
D: TRBD2
V: TRBV5-1
J: TRBJ2-3
CDR3: CASSLRTSSSTDTQYF
DNA: TGCGCCAGCAGCTTGCGGACTAGCTCAAGCACAGATACGCAGTATTTT

size: -
D: -
V: TRBV15
J: TRBJ1-2
CDR3: CATSRGGTYGYTF
DNA: TGTGCCACCAGCAGAGGCGGGACCTATGGCTACACCTTC

size: -
D: -
V: TRBV27
J: TRBJ1-2
CDR3: CASSTSWERDYTF
DNA: TGTGCCAGCAGTACCTCGTGGGAGCGGGACTACACCTTC

size: -
D: TRBD1
V: TRBV5-4
J: TRBJ1-6
CDR3: CASSSIQGAVNSPLHF
DNA: TGTGCCAGCAGCTCGATACAGGGGGCGGTCAATTCACCCCTCCACTTT

size: -
D: -
V: TRBV5-4
J: TRBJ1-3
CDR3: CASSRGGSSGFTGNTIYF
DNA: TGTGCCAGCAGCCGGGGGGGTTCCTCTGGGTTTACCGGAAACACCATATATTTT

size: -
D: TRBD1
V: TRBV27
J: TRBJ1-3
CDR3: CASSSVHRGITGNTIYF
DNA: TGTGCCAGCAGTTCGGTACACAGGGGCATAACTGGAAACACCATATATTTT

size: -
D: -
V: TRBV7-2
J: TRBJ2-7
CDR3: CASKPGRTYEQYF
DNA: TGTGCCAGCAAGCCGGGGAGGACCTACGAGCAGTACTTC